A single T cell receptor beta chain is shown here with its context. This entry belongs to a study of beta chain features in type 1 diabetes. The isolated RNA, all of it, was reverse transcribed, so expressed TCRB transcripts were what got sequenced. Measured with immunoSEQ multiplex PCR; TCRdb has only the in-frame clones, and not every one. The sample holds under 550,000 clones; about an eighth are singletons and the top ten take 0.045% to 0.05%. The ends were cut back, 6 bases at V and 0 bases at J, with 12 bases in the middle. CDR1 is SQVTM and CDR2 is ANQGSEA in the germline V gene. The CDR3 sequence is 13 residues long.

This sequence originates from a woman aged 18-35 years in good health. The sample comprised naive CD4+ T cells from blood. The chain employs TRBV29-1 and TRBJ2-7, with D possibly matching TRBD2 (6 bases). Here the CDR3 DNA reads TGCAGCGTCCTGGACGGGGGCTCCTACGAGCAGTACGTC. Translated: CSVLDGGSYEQYV.